Each of the 32 T cell receptor beta chains below was sequenced from the same sample in a study of shared clonotypes between healthy human individuals. The protocol was immunoSEQ multiplex PCR, while the TCRdb copy is restricted to in-frame clones and leaves out a portion. In the table there are 550,000 to 700,000 clones, 73% of which are singletons. Source material: memory CD4+ T cells sorted from blood. Subset given: CD45RA-negative fraction. These receptors were obtained from a woman aged 25-40 years in good health.

The CDR3 DNA sequence: TGTGCCAGCAGCTTATTGGTACTGAGCGTCGGGAGATCAGATACGCAGTATTTT. Its protein is CASSLLVLSVGRSDTQYF. The J gene is TRBJ2-3, the V gene TRBV7-2; D possibly corresponds to TRBD2 (6 bases). Germline V lookup: CDR1 SGHTA, CDR2 FQGNSA. The V and J ends lost 2 bases and 4 bases respectively, with 22 bases between them. The length of the CDR3 is 18 residues.

The chain uses TRBV28 and TRBJ1-2, with D perhaps TRBD1 (5 bases). Trimming took 5 bases from V and 3 from J, leaving 10 bases between them. The CDR3 has 13 amino acids. Germline loops: CDR1 MDHEN, CDR2 SYDVKM. CDR3 sequence (DNA): TGTGCCAGCAGTCCGGGACTGGACTATGGCTACACCTTC. Amino acid sequence: CASSPGLDYGYTF.

This clone is medium-sized. V gene TRBV5-4 combines with J gene TRBJ2-5; TRBD2 agrees at 10 bases. The V gene's germline CDR1 is SGHNT and CDR2 YYREEE (reference sequence). V trimming: 0 bases; J trimming: 4 bases; junction bases outside the gene matches: 9. This CDR3 spans 17 amino acids. The CDR3, as DNA: TGTGCCAGCAGCTTGGGGCTAGCGGGAGAAGGAGGAGAGACCCAGTACTTC. This encodes CASSLGLAGEGGETQYF.

The rearrangement uses TRBV25-1 and TRBJ2-3; tentatively, D is TRBD1 (6 bases). Looked up from germline, CDR1 is MGHDK and CDR2 is SYGVNS. The CDR3 spans 14 residues. V lost 4 bases to trimming and J lost 3 bases, with 11 bases between them. This CDR3 reads CASSAYRETDTQYF. In DNA, the CDR3 is TGTGCCAGCAGTGCCTACAGGGAGACAGATACGCAGTATTTT.

J is TRBJ2-7 and V is TRBV19, with 7 bases fitting TRBD1. From germline, CDR1 is LNHDA and CDR2 SQIVND (reference sequence). CDR3 length equals 14 residues. V was pared by 7 bases and J by 5 bases, with 11 bases of the junction left unmatched. The CDR3 is CASTPRQGVHEQYF. The CDR3 DNA reads as TGTGCCAGTACCCCCCGACAGGGAGTCCACGAGCAGTACTTC.

This clone has just a few counts. In the same sample, other DNA sequences code for this CDR3. The V gene is TRBV5-1, the J gene TRBJ2-7, with 7 bases identical to TRBD2. Germline CDR1 is SGHRS and CDR2 is YFSETQ. The J segment lost 2 bases and the V segment lost 3 bases, leaving 2 bases of the junction unmatched. The CDR3 length is 13 residues. The CDR3 DNA reads TGCGCCAGCAGCTCCGGGACTACCTACGAGCAGTACTTC. It encodes CASSSGTTYEQYF.

The chain has TRBV9 and TRBJ1-2, with TRBD1 matching 7 bases. V lost 3 bases, J lost 1 base, and 9 bases stayed unmatched. Looked up from germline, CDR1 is SGDLS and CDR2 is YYNGEE. This CDR3 spans 16 amino acids. Written as DNA, the CDR3 is TGTGCCAGCAGCGATAGACCGGGACAGCATAACTATGGCTACACCTTC. Amino acid sequence: CASSDRPGQHNYGYTF. Full variable domain (rest looked up from reference TRBV9 and TRBJ1-2): DSGVTQTPKHLITATGQRVTLRCSPRSGDLSVYWYQQSLDQGLQFLIQYYNGEERAKGNILERFSAQQFPDLHSELNLSSLELGDSALYFCASSDRPGQHNYGYTFGSGTRLTVV.

The chain is built from TRBV11-3 and TRBJ2-3; 8 bases are shared with TRBD2. Germline V gives CDR1 SGHNT, CDR2 YENEEA. The junction had 5 bases not matched to a gene; V was cut back by 5 bases and J by 4 bases. This CDR3 contains 14 residues. In DNA form, the CDR3 reads TGTGCCAGCAGCGGACTAGCCGGAGCAGATACGCAGTATTTT. Amino acid sequence: CASSGLAGADTQYF. Variable domain in full (rest from reference TRBV11-3 and TRBJ2-3): EAGVVQSPRYKIIEKKQPVAFWCNPISGHNTLYWYLQNLGQGPELLIRYENEEAVDDSQLPKDRFSAERLKGVDSTLKIQPAELGDSAVYLCASSGLAGADTQYFGPGTRLTVL.

The rearrangement uses TRBV19 and TRBJ1-5, with D unresolved. Germline-derived CDR1 and CDR2 are LNHDA and SQIVND (reference sequence). The CDR3 consists of 14 residues. The germline V and J ends were trimmed by 5 bases and 2 bases, with 10 bases remaining between them. Here the CDR3 DNA reads TGTGCCAGTAGTTCCCGGGGTGGCAATCAGCCCCAGCATTTT. This encodes CASSSRGGNQPQHF. Looking up the rest from reference TRBV19 and TRBJ1-5 gives the full variable domain: DGGITQSPKYLFRKEGQNVTLSCEQNLNHDAMYWYRQDPGQGLRLIYYSQIVNDFQKGDIAEGYSVSREKKESFPLTVTSAQKNPTAFYLCASSSRGGNQPQHFGDGTRLSIL.

J is TRBJ2-4 and V is TRBV5-1; a weak D match, TRBD1 (5 bases). The CDR3 is made up of 17 amino acids. V was cut by 4 bases and J by 0 bases, with 17 bases left in between. Germline V gene sequence: CDR1 SGHRS, CDR2 YFSETQ. The CDR3: CASSPFAGPQAKNIQYF. The CDR3 coding sequence is TGCGCCAGCAGCCCGTTTGCAGGGCCCCAAGCCAAAAACATTCAGTACTTC.

Concerning this clone itself: This sample also contains other DNA sequences that code for the same CDR3. The J gene is TRBJ2-3, the V gene TRBV4-1; TRBD2 matches 13 bases. With 4 bases clipped from V and 1 base from J, the junction kept 5 bases outside the gene matches. The CDR3 covers 17 residues. Germline-derived CDR1 and CDR2 are MGHRA and YSYEKL. The CDR3 DNA sequence: TGCGCCAGCAGCCCCCGGACTAGCGGGAGAGGCACAGATACGCAGTATTTT. Its translation: CASSPRTSGRGTDTQYF.

The CDR3 DNA is TGTGCCAGCTCACCAACAACAATACAGGGTGTCGGCACAGATACGCAGTATTTT. Amino acids: CASSPTTIQGVGTDTQYF. The V gene is TRBV18, the J gene TRBJ2-3; TRBD1 is a possible D gene (6 bases). This CDR3 spans 18 amino acids. CDR1 is KGHSH and CDR2 is LQKENI in the germline V gene. With 2 bases removed from V and 1 base from J, the gap between germline ends came to 19 bases.

The chain has TRBV27 and TRBJ2-2; 9 bases line up with TRBD1. The CDR3 is made up of 16 amino acids. CDR1 and CDR2 (germline): MNHEY, SMNVEV (reference sequence). The V gene end was trimmed by 5 bases and the J gene end by 1 base; junction bases not matched to a gene: 5. The CDR3 DNA reads as TGTGCCAGCAGTCTTGGACAGGGGAAGAACACCGGGGAGCTGTTTTTT. This codes for CASSLGQGKNTGELFF.

The genes are TRBV5-4 and TRBJ1-2, with 7 bases aligning to TRBD1. J lost 6 bases, V lost 0 bases, and 2 bases had no gene match. From germline, CDR1 is SGHNT and CDR2 YYREEE (reference sequence). The CDR3 sequence is 13 residues long. The DNA for the CDR3 is TGTGCCAGCAGCTTGGACAGGGGAAATGGCTACACCTTC. Its translation is CASSLDRGNGYTF.

The DNA for the CDR3 is TGTGCCAGCAAGGAGCTAAAATTCGGGACGTTGTTGACCCAGTACTTC. As protein: CASKELKFGTLLTQYF. The chain uses TRBV28 and TRBJ2-5; the D call may be TRBD1 or TRBD2 (5 bases each). CDR1 and CDR2 from the germline V gene are MDHEN and SYDVKM. This CDR3 is built from 16 residues. V was shortened by 7 bases and J by 7 bases, with 25 bases between the two germline ends. Full variable domain (missing parts from reference TRBV28 and TRBJ2-5): DVKVTQSSRYLVKRTGEKVFLECVQDMDHENMFWYRQDPGLGLRLIYFSYDVKMKEKGDIPEGYSVSREKKERFSLILESASTNQTSMYLCASKELKFGTLLTQYFGPGTRLLVL.

J is TRBJ1-2 and V is TRBV6-5; 12 nucleotides align to TRBD1. The CDR3 extends over 15 amino acids. The germline V gene has CDR1 MNHEY and CDR2 SVGAGI. Trimming cost V 6 bases and J 8 bases; bases outside gene matches: 10. CDR3 region: CASRQPGQGALGYTF. The CDR3, as DNA: TGTGCCAGCAGACAACCGGGACAGGGGGCCCTAGGCTACACCTTC.

This clone has a handful of counts. The chain has TRBV28 and TRBJ1-1; D remains unclear. This CDR3 is built from 13 residues. CDR1 and CDR2 (germline): MDHEN, SYDVKM. V shed 5 bases and J shed 1 base, with 8 bases lying between them. The CDR3 here is CASSRTENTEAFF. The CDR3 bases are TGTGCCAGCAGTCGGACCGAGAACACTGAAGCTTTCTTT.

V usage is TRBV28 and J usage is TRBJ1-4; TRBD1 is a possible D gene (5 bases). With 8 bases removed from V and 8 bases from J, the gap between germline ends came to 12 bases. The germline V gene has CDR1 MDHEN and CDR2 SYDVKM. The CDR3 length is 12 residues. The CDR3 DNA is TGTGCCAGCTGGGGGGGGACGGAAAAACTGTTTTTT. Protein product: CASWGGTEKLFF.

Regarding this clone: The same CDR3 can be traced to other DNA sequences in this sample. J is TRBJ2-1 and V is TRBV7-3, with D tentatively TRBD2 (5 bases). The ends were cut back, 4 bases at V and 4 bases at J, with 14 bases in the middle. This CDR3 contains 15 residues. Germline CDR1 SGHTA, CDR2 FQGTGA. CDR3 coding DNA: TGTGCCAGCAGCTCGGGCAGCGGATTATACAATGAGCAGTTCTTC. It codes for CASSSGSGLYNEQFF.

This clone occurred once. The rearrangement joins TRBV2 to TRBJ2-7, with no clear D. CDR3 size: 14 residues. The V end was cut by 3 bases, the J end by 3 bases, with 12 bases between. Per germline, CDR1 SNHLY and CDR2 FYNNEI. In DNA, the CDR3 is TGTGCCAGCAGTGATGTCGGCTATAACTACGAGCAGTACTTC. Protein: CASSDVGYNYEQYF.

The chain joins TRBV28 to TRBJ1-5, with D maybe TRBD1 (5 bases). The CDR3 has 14 residues. The germline gives CDR1 MDHEN, CDR2 SYDVKM. Trimming took 6 bases from V and 1 from J, leaving 10 bases between them. As DNA, the CDR3 is TGTGCCAGCAGCACGGAGGGGAGCAATCAGCCCCAGCATTTT. Amino acid sequence: CASSTEGSNQPQHF.

The V call is TRBV7-8, the J call TRBJ2-5; no firm D call. Trimming shortened V by 1 base and J by 5 bases, and 11 bases separated the two germline ends. The length of the CDR3 is 14 residues. Germline CDR1 SGHVS, CDR2 FQNEAQ. CDR3 in DNA: TGTGCCAGCAGCTTAGACTCCAGGCGGGAGACCCAGTACTTC. Its translation is CASSLDSRRETQYF.

J is TRBJ2-1 and V is TRBV9; D assignment may be TRBD1 or TRBD2 (5 bases each). The CDR3 runs to 12 residues. Trimming took off 3 bases at V and 11 bases at J, with 12 bases between the two ends. Germline V gene data show CDR1 as SGDLS and CDR2 as YYNGEE. CDR3 protein: CASSEVGTQQFF. CDR3 bases: TGTGCCAGCAGCGAAGTCGGGACCCAGCAGTTCTTC.

The V gene is TRBV27, the J gene TRBJ2-7; weak D call: TRBD1 (5 bases). In germline, CDR1 is MNHEY, CDR2 SMNVEV (reference sequence). The CDR3 is made up of 15 amino acids. V lost 1 base and J lost 0, with 10 bases in between. CDR3 sequence reads: CASSLFPGHSYEQYF. In DNA, the CDR3 is TGTGCCAGCAGTTTATTTCCAGGACACTCCTACGAGCAGTACTTC.

This clone was seen more than once but under ten times. The rearrangement uses TRBV7-9 and TRBJ2-3; a weak D match, TRBD2 (6 bases). The V gene lost 1 base and the J gene lost 5 bases, with 10 bases spanning the gap. CDR3 length: 14 amino acids. Germline V lookup: CDR1 SEHNR, CDR2 FQNEAQ (reference sequence). Here the CDR3 DNA reads TGTGCCAGCAGCTTAGAGGAGGGGATAGATACGCAGTATTTT. Its protein product is CASSLEEGIDTQYF.

The chain is built from TRBV15 and TRBJ2-3; D is uncertain. V lost 0 bases and J 4 bases, leaving 5 bases between the germline ends. Germline loops: CDR1 LNHNV, CDR2 YYDKDF (reference sequence). The CDR3 contains 13 residues. CDR3 loop: CATSRDRSDTQYF. CDR3 DNA: TGTGCCACCAGCAGAGATCGGTCAGATACGCAGTATTTT.

This clone was recorded a few times. The rearrangement links TRBV11-2 to TRBJ1-3; a weak D match, TRBD1 (5 bases). Germline V lookup: CDR1 SGHAT, CDR2 FQNNGV. The CDR3 has 15 amino acids. Trimming left V 5 bases short and J 1 base short, with 12 bases between. The CDR3 coding sequence is TGTGCCAGCAGCCCAGCAGGGACGTCTGGAAACACCATATATTTT. This codes for CASSPAGTSGNTIYF.

The chain combines TRBV28 with TRBJ2-7; 10 bases line up with TRBD2. This CDR3 is built from 16 residues. With V trimmed by 8 bases and J by 7 bases, 17 bases remained unmatched. In germline, CDR1 is MDHEN, CDR2 SYDVKM. The CDR3 here is CASAAGGAGGPREQYF. The CDR3 DNA reads TGTGCCAGCGCCGCCGGGGGAGCGGGAGGGCCGAGAGAGCAGTACTTC.

The chain recombines TRBV6-5 with TRBJ1-3; maybe TRBD1 (6 bases). V was trimmed by 5 bases and J by 6 bases, leaving 17 bases between them. The germline gives CDR1 MNHEY, CDR2 SVGAGI. The length of the CDR3 is 15 residues. The CDR3 region has the DNA TGTGCCAGCAGTCAGGGGCCACCACGGGCAAACACCATATATTTT. Its translation is CASSQGPPRANTIYF.

The rearrangement uses TRBV18 and TRBJ2-1; 9 bases match TRBD1. V lost 3 bases to trimming and J lost 7 bases; unmatched junction nucleotides: 10. The CDR3 has 16 residues. The V gene's germline CDR1 is KGHSH and CDR2 LQKENI. The CDR3 sequence: CASSPGLGQGTNEQFF. DNA for the CDR3: TGTGCCAGCTCACCCGGGCTGGGACAGGGAACAAATGAGCAGTTCTTC.

This rearrangement joins TRBV7-8 to TRBJ2-3; 10 positions match TRBD2. J lost 2 bases, V lost 5 bases, and 10 bases had no gene match. The CDR3 is made up of 17 amino acids. Per the germline V gene, CDR1 is SGHVS and CDR2 is FQNEAQ. Here the CDR3 reads CASSRAKTSGYTDTQYF. In nucleotides, the CDR3 is TGTGCCAGCAGCCGTGCCAAGACTAGCGGGTACACAGATACGCAGTATTTT.

The chain links TRBV27 to TRBJ1-1, with D maybe TRBD1 (6 bases). Germline V gene sequence: CDR1 MNHEY, CDR2 SMNVEV (reference sequence). CDR3 length: 17 residues. V was shortened by 3 bases and J by 1 base, with 18 bases between the two germline ends. CDR3: CASSLYGTPFTNTEAFF. The CDR3 bases are TGTGCCAGCAGTTTGTACGGGACACCCTTTACGAACACTGAAGCTTTCTTT.